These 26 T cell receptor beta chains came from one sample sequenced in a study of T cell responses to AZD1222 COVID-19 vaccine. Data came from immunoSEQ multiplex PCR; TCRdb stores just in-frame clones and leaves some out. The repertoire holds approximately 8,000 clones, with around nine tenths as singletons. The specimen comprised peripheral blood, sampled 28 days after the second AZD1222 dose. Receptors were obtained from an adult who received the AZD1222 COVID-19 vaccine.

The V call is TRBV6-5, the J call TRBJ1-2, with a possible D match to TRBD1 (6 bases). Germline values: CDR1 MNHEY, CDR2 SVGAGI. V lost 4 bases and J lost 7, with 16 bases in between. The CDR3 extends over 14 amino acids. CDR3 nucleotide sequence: TGTGCCAGCAGTTCCCCCAGGGGCGCTTTTGGCTACACCTTC. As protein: CASSSPRGAFGYTF.

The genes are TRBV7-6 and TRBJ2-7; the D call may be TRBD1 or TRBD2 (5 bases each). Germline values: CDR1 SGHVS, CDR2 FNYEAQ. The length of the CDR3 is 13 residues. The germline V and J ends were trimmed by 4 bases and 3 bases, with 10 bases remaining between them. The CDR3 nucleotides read TGTGCCAGCAGCTCGGGACCGAACTACGAGCAGTACTTC. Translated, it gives CASSSGPNYEQYF.

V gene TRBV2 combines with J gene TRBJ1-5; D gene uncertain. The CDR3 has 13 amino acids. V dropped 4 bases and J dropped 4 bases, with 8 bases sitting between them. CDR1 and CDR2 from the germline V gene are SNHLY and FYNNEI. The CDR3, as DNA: TGTGCCAGCAGTGGGGCAGGAAATCAGCCCCAGCATTTT. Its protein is CASSGAGNQPQHF.

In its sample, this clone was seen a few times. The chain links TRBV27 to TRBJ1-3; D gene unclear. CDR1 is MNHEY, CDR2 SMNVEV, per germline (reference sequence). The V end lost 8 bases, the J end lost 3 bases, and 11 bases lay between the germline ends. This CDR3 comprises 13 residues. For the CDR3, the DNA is TGTGCCAGCTCACAAAAGATTGGAAACACCATATATTTT. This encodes CASSQKIGNTIYF.

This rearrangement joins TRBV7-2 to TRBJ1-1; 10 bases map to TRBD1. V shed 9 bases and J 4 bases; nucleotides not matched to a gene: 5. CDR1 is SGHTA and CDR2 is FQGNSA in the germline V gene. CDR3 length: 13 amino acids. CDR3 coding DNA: TGTGCCAGTACGACAGGGGGCGGCACTGAAGCTTTCTTT. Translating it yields CASTTGGGTEAFF.

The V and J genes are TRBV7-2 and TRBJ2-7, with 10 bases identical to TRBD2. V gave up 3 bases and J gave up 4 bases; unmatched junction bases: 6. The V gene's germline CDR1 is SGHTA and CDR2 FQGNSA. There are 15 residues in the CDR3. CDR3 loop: CASSFGAGGFYEQYF. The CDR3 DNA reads TGTGCCAGCAGCTTCGGAGCGGGGGGGTTTTACGAGCAGTACTTC.

CDR3 sequence (DNA): TGTGCCAGCAGCTCCGGACTAGCGGGGGCCTACGAGCAGTACTTC. It translates to CASSSGLAGAYEQYF. The gene calls are TRBV11-1 and TRBJ2-7; 13 bases agree with TRBD2. Germline values: CDR1 SGHAT, CDR2 FQDESV (reference sequence). Losses at the gene ends were 4 bases for V and 2 bases for J; bases not matched to a gene: 2. This CDR3 has 15 residues.

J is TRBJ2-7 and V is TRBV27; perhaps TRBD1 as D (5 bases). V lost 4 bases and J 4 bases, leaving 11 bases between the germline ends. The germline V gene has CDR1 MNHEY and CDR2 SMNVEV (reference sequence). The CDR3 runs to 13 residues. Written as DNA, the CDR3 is TGTGCCAGCAGTTCCCACAGACAGTACGAGCAGTACTTC. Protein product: CASSSHRQYEQYF.

The CDR3 sequence is CASSLAWAGEETQYF. The CDR3 coding sequence is TGCGCCAGCAGCTTGGCCTGGGCAGGAGAGGAGACCCAGTACTTC. V gene TRBV5-1 combines with J gene TRBJ2-5; D is unresolved. The CDR3 is 15 residues long. Trimming stripped 0 bases from V and 5 bases from J, with 14 bases between. The V gene's germline CDR1 is SGHRS and CDR2 YFSETQ.

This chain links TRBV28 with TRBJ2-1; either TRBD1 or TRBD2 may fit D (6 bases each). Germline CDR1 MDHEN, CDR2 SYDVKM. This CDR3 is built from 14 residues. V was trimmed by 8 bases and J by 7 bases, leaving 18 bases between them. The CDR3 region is CASRGRTYRNEQFF. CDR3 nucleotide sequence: TGTGCCAGCCGGGGGCGGACCTACAGGAATGAGCAGTTCTTC.

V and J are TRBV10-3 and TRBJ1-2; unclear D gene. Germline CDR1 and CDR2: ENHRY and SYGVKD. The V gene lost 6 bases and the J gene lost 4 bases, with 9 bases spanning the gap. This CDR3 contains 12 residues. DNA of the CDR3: TGTGCCATCAGACAAGACCCCTATGGCTACACCTTC. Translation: CAIRQDPYGYTF.

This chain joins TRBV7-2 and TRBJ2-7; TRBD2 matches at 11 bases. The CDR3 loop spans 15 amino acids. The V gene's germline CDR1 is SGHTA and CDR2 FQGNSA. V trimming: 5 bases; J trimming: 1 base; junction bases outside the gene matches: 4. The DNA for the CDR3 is TGTGCCAGCAGCCCGGGACTAGCGGTTTCCTACGAGCAGTACTTC. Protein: CASSPGLAVSYEQYF.

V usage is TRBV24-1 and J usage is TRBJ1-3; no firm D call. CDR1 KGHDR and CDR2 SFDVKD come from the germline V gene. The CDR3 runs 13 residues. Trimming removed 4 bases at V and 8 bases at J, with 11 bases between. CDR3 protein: CATSDPGRDTIYF. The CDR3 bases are TGTGCCACCAGTGACCCCGGGAGGGACACCATATATTTT.

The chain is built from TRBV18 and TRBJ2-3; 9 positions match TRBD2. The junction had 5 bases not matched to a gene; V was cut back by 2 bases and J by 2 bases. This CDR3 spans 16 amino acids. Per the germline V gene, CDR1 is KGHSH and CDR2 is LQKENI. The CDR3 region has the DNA TGTGCCAGCTCACCAGAGACTAGCGGAGCCACAGATACGCAGTATTTT. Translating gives CASSPETSGATDTQYF. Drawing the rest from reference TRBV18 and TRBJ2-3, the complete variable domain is NAGVMQNPRHLVRRRGQEARLRCSPMKGHSHVYWYRQLPEEGLKFMVYLQKENIIDESGMPKERFSAEFPKEGPSILRIQQVVRGDSAAYFCASSPETSGATDTQYFGPGTRLTVL.

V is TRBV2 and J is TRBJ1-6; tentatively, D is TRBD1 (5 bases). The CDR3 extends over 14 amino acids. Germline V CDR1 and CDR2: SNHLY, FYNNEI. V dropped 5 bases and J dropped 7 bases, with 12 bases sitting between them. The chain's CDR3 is CASSQGIGNSPLHF. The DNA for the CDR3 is TGTGCCAGCAGTCAGGGTATTGGGAATTCACCCCTCCACTTT.

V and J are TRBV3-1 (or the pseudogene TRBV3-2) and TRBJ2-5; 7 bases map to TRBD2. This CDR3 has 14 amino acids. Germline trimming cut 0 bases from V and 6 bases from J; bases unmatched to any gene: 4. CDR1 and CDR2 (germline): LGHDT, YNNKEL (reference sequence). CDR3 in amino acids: CASSQEGTTKTQYF. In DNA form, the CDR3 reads TGTGCCAGCAGCCAAGAAGGGACTACTAAGACCCAGTACTTC.

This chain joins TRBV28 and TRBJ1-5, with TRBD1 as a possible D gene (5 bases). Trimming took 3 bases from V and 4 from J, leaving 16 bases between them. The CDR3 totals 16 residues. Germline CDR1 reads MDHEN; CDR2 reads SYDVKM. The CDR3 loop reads CASSFGVPQGNQPQHF. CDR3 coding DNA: TGTGCCAGCAGTTTCGGGGTCCCGCAGGGTAATCAGCCCCAGCATTTT.

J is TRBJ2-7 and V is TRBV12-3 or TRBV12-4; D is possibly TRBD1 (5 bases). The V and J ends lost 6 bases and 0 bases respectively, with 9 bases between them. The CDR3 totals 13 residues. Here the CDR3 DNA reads TGTGCCAGCAGCACGGACACCTCCTACGAGCAGTACTTC. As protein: CASSTDTSYEQYF.

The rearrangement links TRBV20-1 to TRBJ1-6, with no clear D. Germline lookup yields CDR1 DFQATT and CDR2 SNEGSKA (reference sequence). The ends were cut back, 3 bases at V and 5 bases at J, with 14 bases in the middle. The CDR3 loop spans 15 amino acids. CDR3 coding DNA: TGCAGTGCTAGTGAAACGGTATATGATAATTCACCCCTCCACTTT. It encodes CSASETVYDNSPLHF.

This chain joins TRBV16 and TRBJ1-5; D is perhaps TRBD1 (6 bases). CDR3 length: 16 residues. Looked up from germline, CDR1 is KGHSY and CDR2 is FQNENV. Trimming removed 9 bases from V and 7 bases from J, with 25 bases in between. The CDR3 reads CASSLPPGGGEQPQHF. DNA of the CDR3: TGTGCCAGTTCTCTCCCGCCGGGGGGCGGGGAACAGCCCCAGCATTTT. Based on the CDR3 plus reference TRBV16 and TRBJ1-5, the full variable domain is GEEVAQTPKHLVRGEGQKAKLYCAPIKGHSYVFWYQQVLKNEFKFLISFQNENVFDETGMPKERFSAKCLPNSPCSLEIQATKLEDSAVYFCASSLPPGGGEQPQHFGDGTRLSIL.

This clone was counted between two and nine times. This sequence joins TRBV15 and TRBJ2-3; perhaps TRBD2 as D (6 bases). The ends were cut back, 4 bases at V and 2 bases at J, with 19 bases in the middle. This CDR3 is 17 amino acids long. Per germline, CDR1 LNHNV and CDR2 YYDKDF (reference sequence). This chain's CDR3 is CATSTDLGGFNTDTQYF. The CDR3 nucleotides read TGTGCCACCAGCACCGACCTCGGAGGGTTCAACACAGATACGCAGTATTTT.

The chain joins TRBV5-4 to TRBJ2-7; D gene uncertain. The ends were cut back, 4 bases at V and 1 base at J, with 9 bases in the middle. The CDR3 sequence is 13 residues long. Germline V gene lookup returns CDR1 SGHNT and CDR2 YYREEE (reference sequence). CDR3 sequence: CASSPDRSYEQYF. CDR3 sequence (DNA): TGTGCCAGCAGCCCGGACCGGTCCTACGAGCAGTACTTC.

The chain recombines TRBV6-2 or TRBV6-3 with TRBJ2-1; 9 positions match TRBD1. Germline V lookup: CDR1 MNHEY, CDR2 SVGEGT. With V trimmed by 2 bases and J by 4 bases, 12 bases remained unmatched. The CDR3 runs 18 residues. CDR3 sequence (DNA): TGTGCCAGCAGTTACCGGGACAGGGAGGGTTGGGTTTACAATGAGCAGTTCTTC. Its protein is CASSYRDREGWVYNEQFF.

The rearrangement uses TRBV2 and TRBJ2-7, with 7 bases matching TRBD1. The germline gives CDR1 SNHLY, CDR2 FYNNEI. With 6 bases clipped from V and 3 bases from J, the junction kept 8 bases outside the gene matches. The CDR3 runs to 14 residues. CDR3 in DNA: TGTGCCAGCAGCCGACAGGGTGGGCGCTACGAGCAGTACTTC. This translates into CASSRQGGRYEQYF.

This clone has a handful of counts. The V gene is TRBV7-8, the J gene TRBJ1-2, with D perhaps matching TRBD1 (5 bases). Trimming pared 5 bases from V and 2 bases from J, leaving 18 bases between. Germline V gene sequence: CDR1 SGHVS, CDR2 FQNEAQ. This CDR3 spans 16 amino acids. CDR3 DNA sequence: TGTGCCAGCAGCGTAGGGGAGGGCGGTGGGAACTATGGCTACACCTTC. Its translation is CASSVGEGGGNYGYTF.

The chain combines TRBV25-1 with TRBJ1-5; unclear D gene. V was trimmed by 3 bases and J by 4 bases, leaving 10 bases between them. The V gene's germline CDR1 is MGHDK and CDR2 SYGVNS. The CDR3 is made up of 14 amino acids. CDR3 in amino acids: CASSDGWGNQPQHF. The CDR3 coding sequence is TGTGCCAGCAGTGACGGGTGGGGAAATCAGCCCCAGCATTTT.